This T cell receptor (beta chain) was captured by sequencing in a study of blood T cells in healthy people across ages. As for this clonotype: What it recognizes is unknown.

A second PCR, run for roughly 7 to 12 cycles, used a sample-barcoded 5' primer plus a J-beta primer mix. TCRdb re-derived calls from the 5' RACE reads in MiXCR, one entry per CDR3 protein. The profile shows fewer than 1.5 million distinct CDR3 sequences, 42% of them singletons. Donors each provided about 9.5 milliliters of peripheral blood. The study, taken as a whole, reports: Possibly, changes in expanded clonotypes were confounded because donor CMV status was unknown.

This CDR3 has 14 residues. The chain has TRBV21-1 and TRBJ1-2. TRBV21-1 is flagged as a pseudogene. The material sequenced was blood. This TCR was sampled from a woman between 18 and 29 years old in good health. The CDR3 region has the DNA TGTGCCAGCAGCAAAGCGCAGAAGCTCTATGGCTACACCTTC. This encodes CASSKAQKLYGYTF.